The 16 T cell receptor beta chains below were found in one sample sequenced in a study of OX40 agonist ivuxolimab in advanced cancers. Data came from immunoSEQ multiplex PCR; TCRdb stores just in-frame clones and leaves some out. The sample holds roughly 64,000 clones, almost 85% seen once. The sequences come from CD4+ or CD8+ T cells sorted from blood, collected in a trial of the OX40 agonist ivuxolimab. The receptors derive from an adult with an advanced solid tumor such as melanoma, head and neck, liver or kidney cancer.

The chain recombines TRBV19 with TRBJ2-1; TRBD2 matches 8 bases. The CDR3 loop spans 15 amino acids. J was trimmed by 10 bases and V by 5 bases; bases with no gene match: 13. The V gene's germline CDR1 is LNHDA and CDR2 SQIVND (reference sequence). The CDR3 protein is CASSGRAGGHWEQFF. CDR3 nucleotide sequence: TGTGCCAGTAGTGGGAGGGCGGGGGGCCACTGGGAGCAGTTCTTC.

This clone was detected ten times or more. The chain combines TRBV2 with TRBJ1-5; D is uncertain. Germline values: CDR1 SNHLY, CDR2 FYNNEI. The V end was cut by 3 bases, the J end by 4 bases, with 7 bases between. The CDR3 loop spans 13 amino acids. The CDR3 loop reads CASSEEPNQPQHF. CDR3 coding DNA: TGTGCCAGCAGTGAGGAACCGAATCAGCCCCAGCATTTT.

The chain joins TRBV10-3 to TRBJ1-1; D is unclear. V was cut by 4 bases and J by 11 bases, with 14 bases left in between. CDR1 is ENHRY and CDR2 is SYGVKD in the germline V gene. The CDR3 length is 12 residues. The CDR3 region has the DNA TGTGCCATCAGTGCGGCACTAAGGGCGGCTTTCTTT. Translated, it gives CAISAALRAAFF.

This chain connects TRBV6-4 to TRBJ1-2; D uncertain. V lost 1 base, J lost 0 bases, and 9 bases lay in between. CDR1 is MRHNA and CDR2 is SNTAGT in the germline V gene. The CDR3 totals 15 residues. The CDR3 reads CASSDWGGPNYGYTF. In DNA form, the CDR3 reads TGTGCCAGCAGTGACTGGGGTGGGCCTAACTATGGCTACACCTTC.

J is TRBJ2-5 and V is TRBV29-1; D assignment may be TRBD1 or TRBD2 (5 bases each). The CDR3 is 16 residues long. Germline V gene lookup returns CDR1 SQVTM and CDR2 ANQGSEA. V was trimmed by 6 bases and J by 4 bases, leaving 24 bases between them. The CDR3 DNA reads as TGCAGCGTCGATTCCTACGGTGGTGCAGGGAGAGAGACCCAGTACTTC. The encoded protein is CSVDSYGGAGRETQYF.

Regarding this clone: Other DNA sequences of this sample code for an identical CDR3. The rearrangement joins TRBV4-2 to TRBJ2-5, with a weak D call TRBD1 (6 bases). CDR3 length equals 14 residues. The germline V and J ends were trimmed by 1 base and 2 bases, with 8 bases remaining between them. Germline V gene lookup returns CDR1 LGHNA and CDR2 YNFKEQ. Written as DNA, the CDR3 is TGTGCCAGCAGCCAAGGGACAGAACAAGAGACCCAGTACTTC. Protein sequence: CASSQGTEQETQYF.

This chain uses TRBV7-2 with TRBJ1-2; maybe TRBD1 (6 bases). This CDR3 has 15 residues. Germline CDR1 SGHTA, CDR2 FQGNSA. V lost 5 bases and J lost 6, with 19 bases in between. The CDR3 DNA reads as TGTGCCAGCAGCGTTAGGGGGGGCGGAGGAAATGGCTACACCTTC. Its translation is CASSVRGGGGNGYTF.

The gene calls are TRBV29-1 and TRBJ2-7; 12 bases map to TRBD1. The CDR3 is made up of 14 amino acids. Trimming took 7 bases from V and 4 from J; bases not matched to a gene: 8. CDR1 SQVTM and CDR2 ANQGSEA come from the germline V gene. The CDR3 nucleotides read TGCAGCGCCGAGGGGGACAGGGGGCCATACGAGCAGTACTTC. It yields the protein CSAEGDRGPYEQYF.

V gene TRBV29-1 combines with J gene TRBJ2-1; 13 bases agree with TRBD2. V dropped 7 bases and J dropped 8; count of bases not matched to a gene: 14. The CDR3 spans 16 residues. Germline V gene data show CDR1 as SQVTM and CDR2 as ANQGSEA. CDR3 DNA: TGCAGCGCCGTCCTCCTACTAGCGGGAGGGGCGGATGAGCAGTTCTTC. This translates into CSAVLLLAGGADEQFF.

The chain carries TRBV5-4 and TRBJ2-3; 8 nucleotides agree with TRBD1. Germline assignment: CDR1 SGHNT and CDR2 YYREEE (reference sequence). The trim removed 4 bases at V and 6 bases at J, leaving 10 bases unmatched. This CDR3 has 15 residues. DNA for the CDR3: TGTGCCAGCAGCCTCCGGGACAGGTTTTTGGATACGCAGTATTTT. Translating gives CASSLRDRFLDTQYF.

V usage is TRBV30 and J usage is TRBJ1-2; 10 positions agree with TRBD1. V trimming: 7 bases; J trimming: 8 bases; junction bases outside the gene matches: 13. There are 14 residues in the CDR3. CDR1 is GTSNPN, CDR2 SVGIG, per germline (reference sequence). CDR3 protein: CAFRRRDRGSGYTF. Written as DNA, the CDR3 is TGTGCCTTTCGCCGCCGGGACAGGGGTTCCGGCTACACCTTC.

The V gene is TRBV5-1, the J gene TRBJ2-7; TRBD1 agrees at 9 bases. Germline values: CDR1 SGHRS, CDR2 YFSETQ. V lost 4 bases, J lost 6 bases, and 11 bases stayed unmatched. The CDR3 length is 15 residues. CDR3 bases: TGCGCCAGCAGCCAAACAGACGGGACAGGGACCGAGCAGTACTTC. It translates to CASSQTDGTGTEQYF.

The CDR3 region has the DNA TGTGCCAGCAGCTTACAGGGTGCCTCTGGAAACACCATATATTTT. This codes for CASSLQGASGNTIYF. The gene calls are TRBV11-2 and TRBJ1-3; D possibly corresponds to TRBD1 (5 bases). Per the germline V gene, CDR1 is SGHAT and CDR2 is FQNNGV. V lost 2 bases and J lost 0, with 8 bases in between. CDR3 length: 15 residues.

The CDR3 here is CASSLLGGDGYTF. CDR3 DNA: TGTGCCAGCAGCTTACTAGGAGGGGATGGCTACACCTTC. The chain links TRBV7-3 to TRBJ1-2, with a possible D match to TRBD1 (5 bases). The germline V gene has CDR1 SGHTA and CDR2 FQGTGA. Deletions cut 2 bases from V and 6 bases from J, with 10 bases between. The CDR3 runs 13 residues. Full variable domain (outside the CDR3, taken from reference TRBV7-3 and TRBJ1-2): GAGVSQTPSNKVTEKGKYVELRCDPISGHTALYWYRQSLGQGPEFLIYFQGTGAADDSGLPNDRFFAVRPEGSVSTLKIQRTERGDSAVYLCASSLLGGDGYTFGSGTRLTVV.

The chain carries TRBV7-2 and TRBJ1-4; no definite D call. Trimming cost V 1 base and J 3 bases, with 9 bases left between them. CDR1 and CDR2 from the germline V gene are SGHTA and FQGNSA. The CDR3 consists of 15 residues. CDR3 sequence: CASSLVPGANEKLFF. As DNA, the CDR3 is TGTGCCAGCAGCTTAGTCCCCGGGGCTAATGAAAAACTGTTTTTT.

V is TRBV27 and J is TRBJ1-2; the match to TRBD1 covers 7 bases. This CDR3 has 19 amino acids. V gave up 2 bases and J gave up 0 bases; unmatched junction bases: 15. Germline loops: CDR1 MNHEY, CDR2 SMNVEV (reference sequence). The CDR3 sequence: CASSLPNAGTADANYGYTF. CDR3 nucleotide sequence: TGTGCCAGCAGTTTACCGAACGCCGGGACAGCGGATGCTAACTATGGCTACACCTTC.